The 20 T cell receptor beta chains below come from one sample, sequenced in a study of neurological immune-mediated disorders. TCRdb re-derived calls from the 5' RACE reads in MiXCR, one entry per CDR3 protein. The sample records about 50,000 distinct CDR3 sequences, 10% being singletons. Sample: PBMCs. The receptor source for this set is a man between 65 and 80 years old with HTLV-1-associated myelopathy (HAM/TSP).

This clonotype came up many times. V gene TRBV20-1 combines with J gene TRBJ2-7, with 7 bases aligning to TRBD2. This CDR3 has 15 residues. Unmatched junction bases numbered 8, after V lost 0 bases and J lost 3 bases. Per germline, CDR1 DFQATT and CDR2 SNEGSKA (reference sequence). The CDR3 DNA reads TGCAGTGCTAGAGATCTTCGACTAGCAAGCTACGAGCAGTACTTC. Amino acid sequence: CSARDLRLASYEQYF.

This clonotype was detected ten times or more. The chain combines TRBV10-3 with TRBJ1-1; maybe TRBD1 (5 bases). CDR1 is ENHRY, CDR2 SYGVKD, per germline. The V gene lost 7 bases and the J gene lost 12 bases, with 21 bases spanning the gap. The CDR3 contains 13 residues. In nucleotides, the CDR3 is TGTGCCATCAAAAGCAGGGCCGAAGAGGGGCCTTTCTTT. This translates into CAIKSRAEEGPFF.

Regarding this clonotype: A much larger clone differs by one base, so this may be a read error. The chain recombines TRBV6-6 with TRBJ2-2; 10 nucleotides align to TRBD2. CDR1 and CDR2 (germline): MNHNY, SVGAGI (reference sequence). The CDR3 is 17 residues long. The CDR3 spells CASSYFPAGGYTEELFF. The CDR3 DNA reads as TGTGCCAGCAGTTACTTCCCAGCGGGAGGGTACACCGAGGAGCTGTTTTTT.

This clonotype has a handful of counts. DNA of the CDR3: TGTGCCAGCAGCGTTAGCGGGGGCTACGAGCAGTACTTC. Protein product: CASSVSGGYEQYF. The gene calls are TRBV9 and TRBJ2-7; 9 bases map to TRBD2. CDR3 size: 13 residues. V shed 2 bases and J 3 bases; nucleotides not matched to a gene: 0. Germline V gives CDR1 SGDLS, CDR2 YYNGEE.

This clonotype was seen ten or more times. The genes are TRBV7-9 and TRBJ1-2; D call uncertain. This CDR3 has 12 amino acids. CDR1 SEHNR and CDR2 FQNEAQ come from the germline V gene (reference sequence). Trimming took 5 bases from V and 2 from J, leaving 6 bases between them. The CDR3 here is CASSLQNYGYTF. In nucleotides, the CDR3 is TGTGCCAGCAGCCTACAGAACTATGGCTACACCTTC.

This clonotype was recorded many times. The genes are TRBV19 and TRBJ2-2; TRBD1 is a possible D gene (6 bases). Germline assignment: CDR1 LNHDA and CDR2 SQIVND (reference sequence). Trimming cost V 7 bases and J 1 base, with 10 bases left between them. The CDR3 consists of 14 residues. CDR3 residues: CASTATGNTGELFF. The CDR3 nucleotides read TGTGCCAGTACGGCGACAGGGAACACCGGGGAGCTGTTTTTT.

This clonotype has just one count. V is TRBV5-1 and J is TRBJ2-7, with 7 bases that match TRBD1. The V and J ends lost 4 bases and 11 bases, in that order; junction bases with no gene match: 18. CDR1 and CDR2 from the germline V gene are SGHRS and YFSETQ. The CDR3 sequence is 15 residues long. In DNA, the CDR3 is TGCGCCAGCAGCCTTTACGACAGGGAAGGAAGCTTAGAGTACTTC. Translated: CASSLYDREGSLEYF.

This clonotype was seen many times. The chain combines TRBV6-1 with TRBJ1-2, with D unclear. V dropped 8 bases and J dropped 8 bases, with 12 bases sitting between them. Germline CDR1 reads MNHNS; CDR2 reads SASEGT. The CDR3 is 11 amino acids. As DNA, the CDR3 is TGTGCCAGCCAGCTCTATTGGGGCTACACCTTC. Translated, it gives CASQLYWGYTF.

This clonotype has ten or more counts. This sequence joins TRBV27 and TRBJ2-5; D is undetermined. The CDR3 length is 15 residues. Trimming shortened V by 4 bases and J by 3 bases, and 15 bases separated the two germline ends. Germline V gene data show CDR1 as MNHEY and CDR2 as SMNVEV (reference sequence). CDR3 sequence: CASSWWPAREETQYF. The CDR3 DNA reads TGTGCCAGCAGTTGGTGGCCCGCTAGAGAAGAGACCCAGTACTTC.

This clonotype was seen at least ten times. CDR3 DNA sequence: TGTGCCAGCAGCCAAAGACAGGGGTTATACGAGCAGTACTTC. Translated: CASSQRQGLYEQYF. The chain links TRBV3-1 to TRBJ2-7, with 8 bases aligning to TRBD1. This CDR3 comprises 14 residues. CDR1 LGHDT and CDR2 YNNKEL come from the germline V gene (reference sequence). The V gene end was trimmed by 2 bases and the J gene end by 4 bases; junction bases not matched to a gene: 4.

This clonotype has at least ten counts. The V call is TRBV28, the J call TRBJ1-6, with 7 bases that match TRBD1. The CDR3 is made up of 16 amino acids. The germline CDR1 and CDR2 sequences are MDHEN and SYDVKM. The junction had 5 bases not matched to a gene; V was cut back by 6 bases and J by 0 bases. The CDR3 bases are TGTGCCAGCAGCCCAGGGGGGAGCTCCTATAATTCACCCCTCCACTTT. Amino acids: CASSPGGSSYNSPLHF. Filled out from reference TRBV28 and TRBJ1-6, the complete variable domain reads DVKVTQSSRYLVKRTGEKVFLECVQDMDHENMFWYRQDPGLGLRLIYFSYDVKMKEKGDIPEGYSVSREKKERFSLILESASTNQTSMYLCASSPGGSSYNSPLHFGNGTRLTVT.

This clonotype has at least ten counts. This chain connects TRBV12-3 or TRBV12-4 to TRBJ2-5, with 7 positions matching TRBD2. The CDR3 runs 15 residues. Unmatched junction bases numbered 12, after V lost 6 bases and J lost 5 bases. The CDR3 region has the DNA TGTGCCAGCAGGCCCCCGGGACTAAGGGTGGAGACCCAGTACTTC. Its protein is CASRPPGLRVETQYF.

This clonotype was recorded many times. This sequence joins TRBV11-2 and TRBJ2-2, with D uncertain. CDR1 and CDR2 from the germline V gene are SGHAT and FQNNGV. The length of the CDR3 is 15 residues. The ends were cut back, 4 bases at V and 4 bases at J, with 13 bases in the middle. CDR3 sequence reads: CASSSNLVGTGELFF. For the CDR3, the DNA is TGTGCCAGCAGCTCTAACTTGGTCGGCACCGGGGAGCTGTTTTTT.

In this sample, this clonotype turned up many times. J is TRBJ2-3 and V is TRBV15; D perhaps matches TRBD2 (5 bases). In germline, CDR1 is LNHNV, CDR2 YYDKDF (reference sequence). The CDR3 is made up of 15 amino acids. Trimming cost V 0 bases and J 3 bases, with 10 bases left between them. The CDR3 protein is CATSRELPGTDTQYF. The CDR3 nucleotides read TGTGCCACCAGCAGAGAACTCCCGGGGACAGATACGCAGTATTTT.

This clonotype is medium-sized within its sample. The CDR3 DNA is TGCGCCAGCAGCTTCCGCGGTGAGACCCAGTACTTC. Its protein is CASSFRGETQYF. V and J are TRBV5-1 and TRBJ2-5; no reliable D call. V lost 2 bases and J lost 5, with 7 bases in between. The CDR3 runs 12 residues. CDR1 is SGHRS, CDR2 YFSETQ, per germline.

This clonotype was seen repeatedly, ten times or more. This chain links TRBV27 with TRBJ2-1, with a weak D call TRBD2 (5 bases). CDR3 length: 13 amino acids. The V end lost 2 bases, the J end lost 9 bases, and 11 bases lay between the germline ends. CDR1 and CDR2 (germline): MNHEY, SMNVEV (reference sequence). CDR3 bases: TGTGCCAGCAGTTTAAGCGCCCGGGGTGAGCAGTTCTTC. Translation gives CASSLSARGEQFF.

At least ten counts were recorded for this clonotype. V is TRBV7-3 and J is TRBJ2-2; 9 bases fit TRBD1. Germline trimming cut 2 bases from V and 6 bases from J; bases unmatched to any gene: 1. Germline loops: CDR1 SGHTA, CDR2 FQGTGA. The CDR3 totals 14 residues. CDR3 nucleotide sequence: TGTGCCAGCAGCTTATGGGACAGGGCCGGGGAGCTGTTTTTT. It yields the protein CASSLWDRAGELFF.

This clonotype showed up many times. The rearrangement joins TRBV12-3 or TRBV12-4 to TRBJ2-6; D possibly corresponds to TRBD2 (6 bases). The CDR3 has 14 residues. Trimming left V 8 bases short and J 3 bases short, with 11 bases between. CDR3 coding DNA: TGTGCCAGCTTCCGGGGGTATGGGGCCAACGTCCTGACTTTC. The encoded protein is CASFRGYGANVLTF.

In this sample, this clonotype turned up many times. V and J are TRBV6-5 and TRBJ2-7; TRBD2 aligns across 10 bases. Trimming cost V 7 bases and J 5 bases; bases outside gene matches: 5. The germline CDR1 and CDR2 sequences are MNHEY and SVGAGI. The CDR3 is made up of 13 amino acids. The CDR3 protein is CASKSGRGDEQYF. CDR3 nucleotides: TGTGCCAGCAAAAGCGGGAGGGGCGACGAGCAGTACTTC.

This clonotype has a count of ten or more. The rearrangement links TRBV7-2 to TRBJ2-5; D unresolved. Germline V CDR1 and CDR2: SGHTA, FQGNSA. Trimming left V 2 bases short and J 4 bases short, with 5 bases between. The CDR3 has 12 residues. The CDR3 loop reads CASSLRRETQYF. The CDR3 coding sequence is TGTGCCAGCAGCTTAAGGCGAGAGACCCAGTACTTC.